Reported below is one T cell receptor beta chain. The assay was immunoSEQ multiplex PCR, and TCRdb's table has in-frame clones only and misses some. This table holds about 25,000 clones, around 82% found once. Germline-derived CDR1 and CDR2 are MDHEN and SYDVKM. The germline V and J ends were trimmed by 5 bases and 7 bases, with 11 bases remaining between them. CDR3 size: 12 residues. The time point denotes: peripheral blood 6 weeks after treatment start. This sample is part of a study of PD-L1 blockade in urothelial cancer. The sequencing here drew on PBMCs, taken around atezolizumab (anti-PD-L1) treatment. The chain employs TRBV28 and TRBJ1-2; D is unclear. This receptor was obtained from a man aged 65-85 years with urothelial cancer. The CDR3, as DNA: TGTGCCAGCAGTAAGCGGTCCACTGGCTACACCTTC. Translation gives CASSKRSTGYTF.